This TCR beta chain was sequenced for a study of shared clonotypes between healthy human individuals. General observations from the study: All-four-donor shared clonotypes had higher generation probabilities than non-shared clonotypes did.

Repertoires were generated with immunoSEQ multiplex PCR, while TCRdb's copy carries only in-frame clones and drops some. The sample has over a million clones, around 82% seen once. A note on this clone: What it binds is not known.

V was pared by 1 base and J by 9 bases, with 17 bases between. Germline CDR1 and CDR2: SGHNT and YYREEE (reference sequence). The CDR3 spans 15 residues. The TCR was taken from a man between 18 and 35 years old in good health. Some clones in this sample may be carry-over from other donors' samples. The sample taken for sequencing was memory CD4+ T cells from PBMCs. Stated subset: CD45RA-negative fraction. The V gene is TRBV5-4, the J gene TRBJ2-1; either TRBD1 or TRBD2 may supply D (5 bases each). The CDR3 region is CASSLIRAGYGEQFF. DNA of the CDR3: TGTGCCAGCAGCTTGATCAGGGCGGGTTACGGTGAGCAGTTCTTC.